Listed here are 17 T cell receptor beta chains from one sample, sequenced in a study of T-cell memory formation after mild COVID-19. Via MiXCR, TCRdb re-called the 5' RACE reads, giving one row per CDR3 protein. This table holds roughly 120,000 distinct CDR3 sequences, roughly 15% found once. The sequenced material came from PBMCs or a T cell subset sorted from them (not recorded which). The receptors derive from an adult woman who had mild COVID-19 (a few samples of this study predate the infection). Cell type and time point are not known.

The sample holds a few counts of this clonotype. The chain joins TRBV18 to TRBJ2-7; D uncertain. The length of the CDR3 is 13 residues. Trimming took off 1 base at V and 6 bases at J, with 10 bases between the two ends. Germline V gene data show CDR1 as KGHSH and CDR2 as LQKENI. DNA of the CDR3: TGTGCCAGCTCACCACTGCAGGATGGCGAGCAGTACTTC. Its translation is CASSPLQDGEQYF.

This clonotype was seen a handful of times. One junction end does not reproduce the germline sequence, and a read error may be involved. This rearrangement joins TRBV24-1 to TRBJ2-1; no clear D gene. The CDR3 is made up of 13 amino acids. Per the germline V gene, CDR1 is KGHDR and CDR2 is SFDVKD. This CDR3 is CATSQALYSEQFF. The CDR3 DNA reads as TGTGCCACCAGTCAGGCGTTGTACAGTGAGCAGTTCTTC.

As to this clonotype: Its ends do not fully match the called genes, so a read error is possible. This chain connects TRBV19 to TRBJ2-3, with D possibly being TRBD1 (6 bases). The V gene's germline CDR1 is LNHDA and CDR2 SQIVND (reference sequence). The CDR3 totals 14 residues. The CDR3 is CASIPGHSTGTQYF. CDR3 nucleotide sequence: TGTGCCAGTATACCGGGACATAGCACAGGTACGCAGTATTTT.

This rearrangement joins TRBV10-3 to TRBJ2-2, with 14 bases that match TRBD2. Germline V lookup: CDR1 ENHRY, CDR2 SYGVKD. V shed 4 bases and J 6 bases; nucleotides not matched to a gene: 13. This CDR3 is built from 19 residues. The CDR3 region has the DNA TGTGCCATCAGTGGACCGGGACTAGCGGGAGAGGTTTTCGCCGGGGAGCTGTTTTTT. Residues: CAISGPGLAGEVFAGELFF.

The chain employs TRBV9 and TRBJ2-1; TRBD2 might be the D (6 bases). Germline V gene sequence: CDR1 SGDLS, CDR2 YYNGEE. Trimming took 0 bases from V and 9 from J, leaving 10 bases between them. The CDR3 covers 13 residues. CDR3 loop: CASSVASVGEQFF. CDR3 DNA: TGTGCCAGCAGCGTAGCTAGCGTGGGTGAGCAGTTCTTC.

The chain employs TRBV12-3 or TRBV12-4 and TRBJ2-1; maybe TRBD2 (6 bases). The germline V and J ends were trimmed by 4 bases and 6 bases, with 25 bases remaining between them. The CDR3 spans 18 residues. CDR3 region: CASSSTLYLASGGNEQFF. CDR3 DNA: TGTGCCAGCAGTTCCACGCTGTACCTAGCGTCAGGAGGCAATGAGCAGTTCTTC.

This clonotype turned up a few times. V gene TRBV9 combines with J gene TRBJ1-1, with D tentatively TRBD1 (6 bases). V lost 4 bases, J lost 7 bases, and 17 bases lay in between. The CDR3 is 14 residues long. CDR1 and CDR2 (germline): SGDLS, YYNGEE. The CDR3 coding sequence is TGTGCCAGCAGCTCCGAAAACAGGGAAGGTGAAGCTTTCTTT. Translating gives CASSSENREGEAFF.

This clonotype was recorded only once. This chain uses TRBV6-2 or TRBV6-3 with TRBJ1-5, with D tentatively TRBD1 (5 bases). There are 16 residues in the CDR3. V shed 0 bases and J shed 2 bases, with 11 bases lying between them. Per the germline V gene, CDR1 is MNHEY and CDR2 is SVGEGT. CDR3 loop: CASSYSGVGRNQPQHF. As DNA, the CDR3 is TGTGCCAGCAGTTACTCAGGGGTCGGGCGCAATCAGCCCCAGCATTTT.

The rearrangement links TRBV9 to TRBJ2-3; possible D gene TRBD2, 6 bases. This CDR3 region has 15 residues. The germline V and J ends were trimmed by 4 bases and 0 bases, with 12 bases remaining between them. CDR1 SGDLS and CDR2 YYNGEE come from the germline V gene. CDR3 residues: CASSMLATSTDTQYF. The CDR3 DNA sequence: TGTGCCAGCAGCATGCTAGCGACTAGCACAGATACGCAGTATTTT.

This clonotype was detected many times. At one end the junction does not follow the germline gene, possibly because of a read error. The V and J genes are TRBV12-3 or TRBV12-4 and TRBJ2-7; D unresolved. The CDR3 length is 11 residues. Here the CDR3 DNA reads TGTGCCAGCAGCTTAGGGTACGAGCAGTACTTC. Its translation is CASSLGYEQYF.

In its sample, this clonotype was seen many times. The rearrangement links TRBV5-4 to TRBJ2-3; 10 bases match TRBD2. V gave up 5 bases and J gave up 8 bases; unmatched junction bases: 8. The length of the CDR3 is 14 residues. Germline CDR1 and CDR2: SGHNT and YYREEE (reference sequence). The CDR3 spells CASRQSGRAATQYF. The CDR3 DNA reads TGTGCCAGCAGACAAAGCGGGAGGGCCGCTACGCAGTATTTT.

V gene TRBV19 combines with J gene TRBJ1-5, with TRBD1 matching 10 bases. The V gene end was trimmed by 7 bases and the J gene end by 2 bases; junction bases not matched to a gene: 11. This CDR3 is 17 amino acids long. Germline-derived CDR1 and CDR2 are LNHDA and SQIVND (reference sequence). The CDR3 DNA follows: TGTGCCAGTACCTTCGGGACAGGGGTTAGGGGCAATCAGCCCCAGCATTTT. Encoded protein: CASTFGTGVRGNQPQHF.

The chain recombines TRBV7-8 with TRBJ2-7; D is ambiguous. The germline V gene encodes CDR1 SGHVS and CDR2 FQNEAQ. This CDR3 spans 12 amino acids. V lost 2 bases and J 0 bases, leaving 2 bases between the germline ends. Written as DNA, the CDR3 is TGTGCCAGCAGCTTAATCTCCTACGAGCAGTACTTC. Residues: CASSLISYEQYF.

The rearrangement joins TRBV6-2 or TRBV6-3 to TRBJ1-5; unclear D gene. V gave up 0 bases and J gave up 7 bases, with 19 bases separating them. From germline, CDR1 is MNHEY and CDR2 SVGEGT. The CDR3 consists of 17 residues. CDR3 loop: CASSYSGRRFVGQPQHF. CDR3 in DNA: TGTGCCAGCAGTTACTCCGGACGTAGGTTTGTAGGGCAGCCCCAGCATTTT.

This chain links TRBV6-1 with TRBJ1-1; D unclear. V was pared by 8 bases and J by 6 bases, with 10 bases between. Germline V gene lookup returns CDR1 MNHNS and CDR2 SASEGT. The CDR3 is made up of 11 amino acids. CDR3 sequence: CASRHTAEAFF. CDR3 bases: TGTGCCAGCCGTCATACGGCTGAAGCTTTCTTT.

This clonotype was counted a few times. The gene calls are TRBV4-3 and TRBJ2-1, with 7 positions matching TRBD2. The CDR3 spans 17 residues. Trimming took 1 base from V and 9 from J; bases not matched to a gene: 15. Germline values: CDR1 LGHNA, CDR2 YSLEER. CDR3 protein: CASSQVITGGPLGEQFF. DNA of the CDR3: TGCGCCAGCAGCCAAGTCATTACGGGAGGCCCCTTGGGTGAGCAGTTCTTC.

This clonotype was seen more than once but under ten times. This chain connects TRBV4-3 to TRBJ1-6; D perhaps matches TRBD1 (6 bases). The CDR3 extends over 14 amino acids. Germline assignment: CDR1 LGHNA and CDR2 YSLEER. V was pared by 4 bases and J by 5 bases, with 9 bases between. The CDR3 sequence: CASSRQEHNSPLHF. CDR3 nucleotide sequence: TGCGCCAGCAGCCGACAGGAGCATAATTCACCCCTCCACTTT.